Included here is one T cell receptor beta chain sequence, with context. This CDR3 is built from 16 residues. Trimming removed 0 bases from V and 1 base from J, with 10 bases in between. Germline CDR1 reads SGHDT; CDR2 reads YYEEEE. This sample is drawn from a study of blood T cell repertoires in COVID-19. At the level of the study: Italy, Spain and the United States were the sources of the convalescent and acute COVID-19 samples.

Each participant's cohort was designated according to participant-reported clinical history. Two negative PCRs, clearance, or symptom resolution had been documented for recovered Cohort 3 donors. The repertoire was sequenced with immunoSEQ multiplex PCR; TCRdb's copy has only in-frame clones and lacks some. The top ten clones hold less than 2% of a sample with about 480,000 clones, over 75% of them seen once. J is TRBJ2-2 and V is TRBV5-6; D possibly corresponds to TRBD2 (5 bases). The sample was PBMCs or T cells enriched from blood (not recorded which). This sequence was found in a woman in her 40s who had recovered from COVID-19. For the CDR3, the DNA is TGTGCCAGCAGCTTGGCCGGGAACCAGAACACCGGGGAGCTGTTTTTT. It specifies CASSLAGNQNTGELFF.